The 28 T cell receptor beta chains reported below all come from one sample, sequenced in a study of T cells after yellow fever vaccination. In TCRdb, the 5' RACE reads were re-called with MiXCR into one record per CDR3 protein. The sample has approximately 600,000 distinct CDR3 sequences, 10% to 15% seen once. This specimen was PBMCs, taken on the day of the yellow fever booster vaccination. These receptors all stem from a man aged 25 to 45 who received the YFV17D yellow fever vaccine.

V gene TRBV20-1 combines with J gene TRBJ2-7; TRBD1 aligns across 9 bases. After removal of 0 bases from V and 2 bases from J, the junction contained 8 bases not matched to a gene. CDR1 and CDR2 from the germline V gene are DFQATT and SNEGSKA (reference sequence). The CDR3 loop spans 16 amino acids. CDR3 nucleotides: TGCAGTGCTAGAGATGATTTGGGGACAGGGACCTACGAGCAGTACTTC. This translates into CSARDDLGTGTYEQYF.

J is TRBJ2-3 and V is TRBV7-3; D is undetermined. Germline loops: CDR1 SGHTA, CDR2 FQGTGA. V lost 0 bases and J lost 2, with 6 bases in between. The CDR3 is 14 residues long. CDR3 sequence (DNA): TGTGCCAGCAGCTTAACCCGGAACACAGATACGCAGTATTTT. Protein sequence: CASSLTRNTDTQYF.

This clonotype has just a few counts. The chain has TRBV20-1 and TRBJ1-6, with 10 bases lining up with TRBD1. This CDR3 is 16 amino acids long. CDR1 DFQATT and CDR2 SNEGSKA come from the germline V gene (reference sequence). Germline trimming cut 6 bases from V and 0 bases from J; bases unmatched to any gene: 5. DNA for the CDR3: TGCAGTGCGCCTAGGACAGGGGGCTCCTATAATTCACCCCTCCACTTT. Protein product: CSAPRTGGSYNSPLHF.

CDR3 region: CASSYLGLDTQYF. CDR3 DNA: TGTGCCAGCAGTTATCTAGGTCTAGATACGCAGTATTTT. The chain joins TRBV6-6 to TRBJ2-3; D not certain. The CDR3 length is 13 residues. CDR1 and CDR2 (germline): MNHNY, SVGAGI (reference sequence). V lost 3 bases to trimming and J lost 5 bases, with 9 bases between them.

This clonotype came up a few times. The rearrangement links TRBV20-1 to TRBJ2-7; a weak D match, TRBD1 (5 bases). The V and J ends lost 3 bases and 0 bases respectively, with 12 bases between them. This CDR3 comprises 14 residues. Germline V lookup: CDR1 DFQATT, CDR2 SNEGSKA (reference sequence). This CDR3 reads CSASEDTFSYEQYF. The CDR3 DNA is TGCAGTGCTAGTGAGGACACGTTCTCCTACGAGCAGTACTTC.

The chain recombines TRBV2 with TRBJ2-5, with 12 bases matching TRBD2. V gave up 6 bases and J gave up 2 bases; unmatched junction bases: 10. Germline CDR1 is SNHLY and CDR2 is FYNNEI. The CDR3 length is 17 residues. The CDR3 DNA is TGTGCCAGCAGCCAACTCAAAGGACTAGCGGGGCAAGAGACCCAGTACTTC. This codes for CASSQLKGLAGQETQYF.

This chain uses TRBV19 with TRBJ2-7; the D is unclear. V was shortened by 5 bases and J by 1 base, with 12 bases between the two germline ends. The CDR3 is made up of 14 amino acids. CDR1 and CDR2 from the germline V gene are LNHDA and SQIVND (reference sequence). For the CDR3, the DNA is TGTGCCAGTAGTCTCTACTTGGGATCCTACGAGCAGTACTTC. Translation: CASSLYLGSYEQYF.

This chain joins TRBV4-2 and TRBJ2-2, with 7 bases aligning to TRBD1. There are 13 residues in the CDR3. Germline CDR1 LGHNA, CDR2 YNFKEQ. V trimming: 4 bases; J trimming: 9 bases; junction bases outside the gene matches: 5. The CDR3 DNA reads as TGTGCCAGCAGCCCTACAGGGGCCCGGGAGCTGTTTTTT. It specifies CASSPTGARELFF.

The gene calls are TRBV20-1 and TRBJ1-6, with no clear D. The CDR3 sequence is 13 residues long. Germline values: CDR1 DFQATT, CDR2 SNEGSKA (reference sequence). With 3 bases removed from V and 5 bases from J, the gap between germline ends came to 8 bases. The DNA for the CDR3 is TGCAGTGCTAGCCCGGTTCATAATTCACCCCTCCACTTT. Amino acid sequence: CSASPVHNSPLHF.

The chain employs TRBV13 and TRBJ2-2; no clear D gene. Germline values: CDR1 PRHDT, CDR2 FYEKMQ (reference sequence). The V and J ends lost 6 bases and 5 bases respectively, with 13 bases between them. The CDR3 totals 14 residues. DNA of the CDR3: TGTGCCAGCAGATCGGCGGAGCCAACCGGGGAGCTGTTTTTT. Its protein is CASRSAEPTGELFF. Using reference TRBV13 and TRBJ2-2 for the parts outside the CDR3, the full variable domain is AAGVIQSPRHLIKEKRETATLKCYPIPRHDTVYWYQQGPGQDPQFLISFYEKMQSDKGSIPDRFSAQQFSDYHSELNMSSLELGDSALYFCASRSAEPTGELFFGEGSRLTVL.

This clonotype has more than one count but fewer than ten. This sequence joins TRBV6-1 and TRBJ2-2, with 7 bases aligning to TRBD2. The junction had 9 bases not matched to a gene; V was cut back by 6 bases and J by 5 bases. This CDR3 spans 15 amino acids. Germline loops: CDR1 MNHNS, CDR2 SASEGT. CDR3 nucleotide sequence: TGTGCCAGCAGGATAGGGACTACTCAAACCGGGGAGCTGTTTTTT. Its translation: CASRIGTTQTGELFF.

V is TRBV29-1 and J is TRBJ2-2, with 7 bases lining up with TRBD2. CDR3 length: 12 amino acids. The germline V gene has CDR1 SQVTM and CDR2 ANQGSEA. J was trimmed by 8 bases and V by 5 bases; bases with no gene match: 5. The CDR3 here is CSVRDYVGELFF. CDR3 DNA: TGCAGCGTTCGGGACTACGTGGGGGAGCTGTTTTTT.

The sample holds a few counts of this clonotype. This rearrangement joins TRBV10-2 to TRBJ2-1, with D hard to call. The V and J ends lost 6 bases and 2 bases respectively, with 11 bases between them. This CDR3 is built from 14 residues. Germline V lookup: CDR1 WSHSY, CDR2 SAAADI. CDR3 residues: CASRALSPYNEQFF. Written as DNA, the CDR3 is TGCGCCAGCAGGGCATTGAGCCCCTACAATGAGCAGTTCTTC.

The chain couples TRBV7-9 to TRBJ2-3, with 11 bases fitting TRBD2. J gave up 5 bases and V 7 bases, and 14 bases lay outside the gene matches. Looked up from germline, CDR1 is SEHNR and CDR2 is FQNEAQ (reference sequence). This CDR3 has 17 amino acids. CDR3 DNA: TGTGCCAGCAACCATAAAACGGGGACTAGCGGCTTAGATACGCAGTATTTT. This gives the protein CASNHKTGTSGLDTQYF.

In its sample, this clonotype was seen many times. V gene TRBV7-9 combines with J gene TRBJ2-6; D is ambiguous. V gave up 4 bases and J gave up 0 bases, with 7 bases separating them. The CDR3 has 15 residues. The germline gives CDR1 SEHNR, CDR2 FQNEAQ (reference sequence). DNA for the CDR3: TGTGCCAGCAGCTCCACTACCTCTGGGGCCAACGTCCTGACTTTC. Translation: CASSSTTSGANVLTF.

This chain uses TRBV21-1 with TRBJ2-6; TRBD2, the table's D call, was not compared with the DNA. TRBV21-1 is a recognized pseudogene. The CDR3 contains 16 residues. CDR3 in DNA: TGTGCCAGCATCCTCGGAGGGGCAGTTGGGGCCAACGTCCTGACTTTC. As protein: CASILGGAVGANVLTF.

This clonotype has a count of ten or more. Here the CDR3 DNA reads TGCGCCAGCAGCCAGGGACTAGCGGGGGACAATGAGCAGTTCTTC. It is translated as CASSQGLAGDNEQFF. The genes are TRBV4-3 and TRBJ2-1; 14 positions match TRBD2. The CDR3 sequence is 15 residues long. Trimming removed 3 bases from V and 5 bases from J; junction bases left unmatched: 0. Germline-derived CDR1 and CDR2 are LGHNA and YSLEER.

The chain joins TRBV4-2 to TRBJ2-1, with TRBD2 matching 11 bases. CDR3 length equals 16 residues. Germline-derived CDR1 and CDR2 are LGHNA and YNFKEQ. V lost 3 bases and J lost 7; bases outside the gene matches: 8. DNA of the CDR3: TGTGCCAGCAGCCAGCAACTAGCGGGAGTGAAGAATGAGCAGTTCTTC. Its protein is CASSQQLAGVKNEQFF.

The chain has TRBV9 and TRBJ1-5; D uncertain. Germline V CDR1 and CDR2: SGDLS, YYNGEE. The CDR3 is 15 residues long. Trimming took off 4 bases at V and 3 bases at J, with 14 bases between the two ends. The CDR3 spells CASSSAGHYNQPQHF. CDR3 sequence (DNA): TGTGCCAGCAGCTCCGCCGGGCACTACAATCAGCCCCAGCATTTT.

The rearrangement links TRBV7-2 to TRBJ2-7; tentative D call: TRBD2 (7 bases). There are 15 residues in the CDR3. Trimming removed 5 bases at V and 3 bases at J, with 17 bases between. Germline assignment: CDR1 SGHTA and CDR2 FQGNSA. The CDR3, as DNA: TGTGCCAGCAGCATCGAGGGAGGGGGGGACTACGAGCAGTACTTC. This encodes CASSIEGGGDYEQYF.

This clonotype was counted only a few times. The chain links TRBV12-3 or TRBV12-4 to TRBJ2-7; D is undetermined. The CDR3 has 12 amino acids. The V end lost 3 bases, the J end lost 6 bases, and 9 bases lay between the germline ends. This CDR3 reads CASSFLDAEQYF. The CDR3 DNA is TGTGCCAGCAGTTTTCTAGATGCCGAGCAGTACTTC.

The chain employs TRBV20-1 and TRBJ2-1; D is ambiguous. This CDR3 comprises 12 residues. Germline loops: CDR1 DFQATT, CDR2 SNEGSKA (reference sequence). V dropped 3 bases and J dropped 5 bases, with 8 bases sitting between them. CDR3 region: CSASPVHNEQFF. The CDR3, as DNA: TGCAGTGCTAGTCCCGTCCACAATGAGCAGTTCTTC.

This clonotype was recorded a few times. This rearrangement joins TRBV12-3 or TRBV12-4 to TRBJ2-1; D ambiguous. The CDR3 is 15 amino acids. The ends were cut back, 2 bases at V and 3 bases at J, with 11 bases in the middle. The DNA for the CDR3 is TGTGCCAGCAGTTTACGTCAAGGGATCTACAATGAGCAGTTCTTC. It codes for CASSLRQGIYNEQFF.

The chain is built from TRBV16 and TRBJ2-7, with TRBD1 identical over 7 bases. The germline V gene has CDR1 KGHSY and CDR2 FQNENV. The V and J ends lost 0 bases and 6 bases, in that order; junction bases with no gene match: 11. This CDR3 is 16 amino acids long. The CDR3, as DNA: TGTGCCAGCAGCCAATCCCTCGGCACAGGGGCAGGCGAGCAGTACTTC. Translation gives CASSQSLGTGAGEQYF. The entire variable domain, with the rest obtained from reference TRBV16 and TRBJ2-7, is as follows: GEEVAQTPKHLVRGEGQKAKLYCAPIKGHSYVFWYQQVLKNEFKFLISFQNENVFDETGMPKERFSAKCLPNSPCSLEIQATKLEDSAVYFCASSQSLGTGAGEQYFGPGTRLTVT.

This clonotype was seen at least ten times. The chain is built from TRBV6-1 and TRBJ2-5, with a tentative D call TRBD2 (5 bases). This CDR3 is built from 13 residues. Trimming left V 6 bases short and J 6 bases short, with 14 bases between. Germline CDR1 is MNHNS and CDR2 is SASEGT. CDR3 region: CASSNGVPKTQYF. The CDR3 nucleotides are TGTGCCAGCAGCAACGGGGTACCCAAGACCCAGTACTTC.

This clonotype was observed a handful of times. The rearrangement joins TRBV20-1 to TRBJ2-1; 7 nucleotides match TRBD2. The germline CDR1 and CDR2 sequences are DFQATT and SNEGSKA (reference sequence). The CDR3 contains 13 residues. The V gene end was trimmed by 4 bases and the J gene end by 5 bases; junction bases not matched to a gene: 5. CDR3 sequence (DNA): TGCAGTGCTACCCGGGACTACGACAATGAGCAGTTCTTC. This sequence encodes CSATRDYDNEQFF.

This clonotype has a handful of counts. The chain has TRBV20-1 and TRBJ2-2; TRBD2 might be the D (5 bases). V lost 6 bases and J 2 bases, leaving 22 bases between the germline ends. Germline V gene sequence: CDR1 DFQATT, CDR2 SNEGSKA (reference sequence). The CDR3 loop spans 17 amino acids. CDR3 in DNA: TGCAGTGCCCGACGCATACTGGGTAGCGCTAACACCGGGGAGCTGTTTTTT. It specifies CSARRILGSANTGELFF.

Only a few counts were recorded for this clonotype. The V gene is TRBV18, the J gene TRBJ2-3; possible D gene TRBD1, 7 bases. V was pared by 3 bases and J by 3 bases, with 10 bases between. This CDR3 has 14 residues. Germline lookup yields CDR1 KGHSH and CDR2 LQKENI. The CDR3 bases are TGTGCCAGCTCACCGACAGGGAGGACAGATACGCAGTATTTT. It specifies CASSPTGRTDTQYF.